This TCR beta chain emerged from a study of blood T cell repertoires in COVID-19. Study at large: COVID-19 samples collected from the United States, Italy and Spain covered acute and convalescent phases. T cells, B-cell-depleted T cells, or PBMCs provided the cDNA or gDNA that served as material.

Original processing notes: Nucleated cell counts were estimated from reference gene primer amplification. The protocol was immunoSEQ multiplex PCR, while the TCRdb copy is restricted to in-frame clones and leaves out a portion. That table furnishes V, J and clone size, whereas the DNA furnished D and trimming. The data contain fewer than 250,000 clones, roughly 90% of them singletons. V lost 2 bases and J lost 8; bases outside the gene matches: 5. This CDR3 is 13 amino acids long. Germline V gene sequence: CDR1 SGHTA, CDR2 FQGNSA. The origin of this receptor is a woman in her 50s with acute or convalescent COVID-19. The material sequenced was peripheral blood. The rearrangement uses TRBV7-2 and TRBJ1-2; 7 bases agree with TRBD1. CDR3 nucleotide sequence: TGTGCCAGCAGCTTACTCACAGGGGACGGCTACACCTTC. Encoded protein: CASSLLTGDGYTF.